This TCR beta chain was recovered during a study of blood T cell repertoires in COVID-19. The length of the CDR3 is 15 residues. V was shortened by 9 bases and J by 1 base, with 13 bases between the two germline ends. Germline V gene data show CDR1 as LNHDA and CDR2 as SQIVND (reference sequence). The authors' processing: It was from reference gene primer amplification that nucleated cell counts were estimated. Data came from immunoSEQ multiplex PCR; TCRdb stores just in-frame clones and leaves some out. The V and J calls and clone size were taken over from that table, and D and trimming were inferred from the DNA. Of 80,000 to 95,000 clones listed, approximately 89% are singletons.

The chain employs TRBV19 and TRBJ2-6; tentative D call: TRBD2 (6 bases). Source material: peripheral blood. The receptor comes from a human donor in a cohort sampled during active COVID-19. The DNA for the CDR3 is TGTGCCAGCACGGCGGCGGGGTCTGGGGCCAACGTCCTGACTTTC. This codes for CASTAAGSGANVLTF.